This T cell receptor (beta chain) was identified in a study of Graves' ophthalmopathy and Graves' hyperthyroidism. Study details: No progression to ophthalmopathy over 18 months defined stable hyperthyroidism. Study outcomes and limitations: Blood also carried most expanded thyroid clonotypes exceeding 0.001 frequency. A model of 13 signatures distinguished ophthalmopathy from stable hyperthyroidism at approximately 90% sensitivity and around 81% specificity. Forecasting of ophthalmopathy progression by the model achieved about 71% sensitivity and around 72% specificity.

In this sample, this clonotype turned up many times. No antigen is known for it. The study amplified TCR beta CDR3 regions using RNA transcripts. Investigators did first-round RT-PCR with HTBI primers, then second-round multiplex PCR. From the multiplex PCR reads, TCRdb called clonotypes with MiXCR, one entry per CDR3 protein. The table lists some 1.1 million distinct CDR3 sequences, approximately 35% of them singletons. The V and J ends lost 5 bases and 0 bases, in that order; junction bases with no gene match: 4. CDR3 length: 15 residues. Germline CDR1 and CDR2: SGDLS and YYNGEE. This rearrangement joins TRBV9 to TRBJ1-4; 7 nucleotides align to TRBD1. The sequenced sample consisted of peripheral blood or thyroid tissue (not recorded which). This TCR derives from an adult man with Graves' hyperthyroidism. The CDR3 sequence is CASSAGTATNEKLFF. The CDR3 DNA reads TGTGCCAGCAGTGCGGGGACAGCAACTAATGAAAAACTGTTTTTT.